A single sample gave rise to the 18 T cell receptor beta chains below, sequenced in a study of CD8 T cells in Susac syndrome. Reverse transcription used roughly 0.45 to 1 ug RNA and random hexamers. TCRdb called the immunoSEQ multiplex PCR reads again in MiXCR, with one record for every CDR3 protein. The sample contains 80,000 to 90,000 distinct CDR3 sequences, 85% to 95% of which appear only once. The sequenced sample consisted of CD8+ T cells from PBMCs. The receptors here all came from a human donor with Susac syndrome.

CDR3 sequence reads: CASLSNTDTQYF. DNA of the CDR3: TGTGCCAGCCTTAGCAACACAGATACGCAGTATTTT. The J gene is TRBJ2-3, the V gene TRBV2; D not resolved. V was trimmed by 8 bases and J by 2 bases, leaving 8 bases between them. The CDR3 runs 12 residues. From germline, CDR1 is SNHLY and CDR2 FYNNEI.

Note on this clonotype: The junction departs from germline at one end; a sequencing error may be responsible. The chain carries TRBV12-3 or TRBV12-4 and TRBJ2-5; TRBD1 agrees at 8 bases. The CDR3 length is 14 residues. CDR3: CASSPGTGQETQYF. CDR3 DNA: TGCGCCAGCAGCCCTGGGACAGGCCAAGAGACCCAGTACTTC.

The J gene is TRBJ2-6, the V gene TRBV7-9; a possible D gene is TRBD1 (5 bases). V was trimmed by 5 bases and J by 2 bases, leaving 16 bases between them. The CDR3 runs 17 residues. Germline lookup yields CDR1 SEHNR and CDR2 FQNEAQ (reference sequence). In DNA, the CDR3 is TGTGCCAGCAGCCCAGGGAAGGGCTCTCCTGGGGCCAACGTCCTGACTTTC. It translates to CASSPGKGSPGANVLTF.

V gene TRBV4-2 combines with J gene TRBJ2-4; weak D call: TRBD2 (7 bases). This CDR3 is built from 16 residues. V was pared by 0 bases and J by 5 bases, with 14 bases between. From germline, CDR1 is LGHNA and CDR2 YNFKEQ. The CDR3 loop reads CASSQEGAGAQNIQYF. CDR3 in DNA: TGTGCCAGCAGCCAAGAAGGGGCGGGGGCGCAAAACATTCAGTACTTC.

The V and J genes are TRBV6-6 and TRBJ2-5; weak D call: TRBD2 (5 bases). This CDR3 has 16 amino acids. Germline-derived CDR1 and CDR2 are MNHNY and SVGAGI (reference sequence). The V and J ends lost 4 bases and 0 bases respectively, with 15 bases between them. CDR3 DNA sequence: TGTGCCAGCAGTTCCCGCCCCCAGCGGTACCAAGAGACCCAGTACTTC. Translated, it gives CASSSRPQRYQETQYF.

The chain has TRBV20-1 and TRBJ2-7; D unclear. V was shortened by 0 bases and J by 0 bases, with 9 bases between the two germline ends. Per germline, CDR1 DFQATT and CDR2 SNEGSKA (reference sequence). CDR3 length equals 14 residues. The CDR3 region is CSARDWLSSYEQYF. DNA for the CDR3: TGCAGTGCTAGAGATTGGCTCAGCTCCTACGAGCAGTACTTC.

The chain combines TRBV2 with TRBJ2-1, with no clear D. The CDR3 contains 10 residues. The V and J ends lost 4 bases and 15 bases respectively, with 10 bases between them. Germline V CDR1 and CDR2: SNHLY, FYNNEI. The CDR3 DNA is TGTGCCAGCAGTGGTGTCAGCCCGTTCTTC. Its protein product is CASSGVSPFF.

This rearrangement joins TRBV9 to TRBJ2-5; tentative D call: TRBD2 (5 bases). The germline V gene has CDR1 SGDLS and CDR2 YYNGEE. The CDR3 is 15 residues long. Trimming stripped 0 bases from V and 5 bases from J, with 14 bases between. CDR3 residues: CASSVEGSIQETQYF. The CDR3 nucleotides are TGTGCCAGCAGCGTAGAAGGGAGCATCCAGGAGACCCAGTACTTC.

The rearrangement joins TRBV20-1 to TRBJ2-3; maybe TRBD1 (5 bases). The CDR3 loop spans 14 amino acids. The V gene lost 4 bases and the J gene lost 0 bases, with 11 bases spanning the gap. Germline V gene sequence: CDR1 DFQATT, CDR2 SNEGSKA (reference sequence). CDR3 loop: CSATQAGSTDTQYF. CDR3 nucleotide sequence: TGCAGTGCTACACAAGCAGGGAGCACAGATACGCAGTATTTT.

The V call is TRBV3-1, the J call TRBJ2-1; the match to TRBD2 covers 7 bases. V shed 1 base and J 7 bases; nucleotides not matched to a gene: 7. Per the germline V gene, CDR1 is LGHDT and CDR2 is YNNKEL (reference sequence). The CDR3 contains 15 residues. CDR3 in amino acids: CASSQGAGLLNEQFF. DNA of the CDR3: TGTGCCAGCAGCCAAGGAGCGGGACTTTTGAATGAGCAGTTCTTC.

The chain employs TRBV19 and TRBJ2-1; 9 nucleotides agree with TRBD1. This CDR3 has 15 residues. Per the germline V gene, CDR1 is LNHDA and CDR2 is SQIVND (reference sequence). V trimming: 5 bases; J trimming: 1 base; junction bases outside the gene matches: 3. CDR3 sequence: CASSPGTGSYNEQFF. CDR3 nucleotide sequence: TGTGCCAGTAGTCCCGGGACAGGGTCCTACAATGAGCAGTTCTTC.

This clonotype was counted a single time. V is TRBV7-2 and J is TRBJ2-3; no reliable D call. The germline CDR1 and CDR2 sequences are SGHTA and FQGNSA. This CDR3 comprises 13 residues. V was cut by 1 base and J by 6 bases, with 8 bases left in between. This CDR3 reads CASSLGVGDTQYF. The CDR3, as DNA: TGTGCCAGCAGCTTAGGGGTCGGGGATACGCAGTATTTT.

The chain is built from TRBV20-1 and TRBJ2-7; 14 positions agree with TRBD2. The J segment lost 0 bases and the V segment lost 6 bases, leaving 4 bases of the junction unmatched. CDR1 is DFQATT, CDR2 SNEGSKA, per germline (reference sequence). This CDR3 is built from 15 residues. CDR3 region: CSAWGLAGVSYEQYF. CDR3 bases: TGCAGTGCATGGGGACTAGCGGGAGTCTCCTACGAGCAGTACTTC.

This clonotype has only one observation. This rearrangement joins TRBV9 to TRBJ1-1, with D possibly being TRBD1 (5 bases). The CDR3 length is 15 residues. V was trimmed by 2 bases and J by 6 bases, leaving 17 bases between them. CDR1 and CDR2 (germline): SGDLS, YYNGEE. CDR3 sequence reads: CASSVGATAVAEAFF. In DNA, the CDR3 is TGTGCCAGCAGCGTCGGGGCCACCGCAGTGGCTGAAGCTTTCTTT.

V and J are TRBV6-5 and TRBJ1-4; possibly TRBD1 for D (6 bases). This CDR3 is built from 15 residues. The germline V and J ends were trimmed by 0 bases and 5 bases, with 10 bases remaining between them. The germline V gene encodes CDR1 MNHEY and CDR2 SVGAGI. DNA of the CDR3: TGTGCCAGCAGTTACTCACAGGGAGTGAATGAAAAACTGTTTTTT. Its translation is CASSYSQGVNEKLFF.

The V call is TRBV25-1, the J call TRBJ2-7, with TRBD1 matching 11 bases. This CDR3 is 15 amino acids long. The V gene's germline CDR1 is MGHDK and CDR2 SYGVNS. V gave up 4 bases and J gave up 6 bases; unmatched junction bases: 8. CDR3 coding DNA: TGTGCCAGCAGTGGGATCCCGGGACAGGGGGTCGAGCAGTACTTC. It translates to CASSGIPGQGVEQYF.

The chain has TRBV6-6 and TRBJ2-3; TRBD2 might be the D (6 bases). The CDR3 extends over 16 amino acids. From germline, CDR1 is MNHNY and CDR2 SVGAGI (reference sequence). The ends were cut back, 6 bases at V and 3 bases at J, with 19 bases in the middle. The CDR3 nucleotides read TGTGCCAGCAGCATCCCCGGCGGGATGTTAACAGATACGCAGTATTTT. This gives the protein CASSIPGGMLTDTQYF.

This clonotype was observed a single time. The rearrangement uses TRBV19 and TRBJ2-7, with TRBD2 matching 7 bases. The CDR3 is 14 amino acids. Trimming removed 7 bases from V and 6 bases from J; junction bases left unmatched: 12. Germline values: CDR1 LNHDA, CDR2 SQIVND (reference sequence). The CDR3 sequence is CASNPLGLESEQYF. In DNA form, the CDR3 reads TGTGCCAGTAACCCCCTCGGACTAGAAAGCGAGCAGTACTTC. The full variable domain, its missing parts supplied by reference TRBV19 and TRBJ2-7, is DGGITQSPKYLFRKEGQNVTLSCEQNLNHDAMYWYRQDPGQGLRLIYYSQIVNDFQKGDIAEGYSVSREKKESFPLTVTSAQKNPTAFYLCASNPLGLESEQYFGPGTRLTVT.